The source of this T cell receptor beta chain is a study of tissue T cells after allogeneic stem cell transplantation. General study points: Tissue-detected TCR repertoire was only partly captured by blood and spleen T cells. Limitations included a small, clinically heterogeneous cohort and limited sampling depth.

Measured with immunoSEQ multiplex PCR; TCRdb has only the in-frame clones, and not every one. The profile shows thousands of clones, 55% of them singletons. With regard to this clone: Antigen specificity is unknown. The gene names here belong to mouse. The read terminates 1 residue ahead of where the CDR3 ends, so the germline J gene completes it.

The J segment lost 1 base and the V segment lost 6 bases, leaving 2 bases of the junction unmatched. There are 15 residues in the CDR3. CDR1 and CDR2 from the germline V gene are KGHPV and FQNQEV (reference sequence). Specified time point: mouse harvest day 7 after allogeneic transplant. The graft held 10^6 splenic CD5+ T cells and 10^7 T-cell-depleted bone marrow cells. The chain joins TRBV26 to TRBJ2-1; 11 nucleotides line up with TRBD2. This TCR derives from a female BALB/c mouse given C57BL/6 T cells with graft-versus-host disease after an allogeneic hematopoietic cell transplant. Sequencing input: gut tissue. The chain's CDR3 is CASRRLGGNYAEQFF. CDR3 bases read: TGTGCCAGCAGAAGACTGGGGGGGAACTATGCTGAGCAGTTC. Drawing the rest from reference TRBV26 and TRBJ2-1, the complete variable domain is NSKVIQTPRYLVKGQGQKAKMRCIPEKGHPVVFWYQQNKNNEFKFLINFQNQEVLQQIDMTEKRFSAECPSNSPCSLEIQSSEAGDSALYLCASRRLGGNYAEQFFGPGTRLTVL.